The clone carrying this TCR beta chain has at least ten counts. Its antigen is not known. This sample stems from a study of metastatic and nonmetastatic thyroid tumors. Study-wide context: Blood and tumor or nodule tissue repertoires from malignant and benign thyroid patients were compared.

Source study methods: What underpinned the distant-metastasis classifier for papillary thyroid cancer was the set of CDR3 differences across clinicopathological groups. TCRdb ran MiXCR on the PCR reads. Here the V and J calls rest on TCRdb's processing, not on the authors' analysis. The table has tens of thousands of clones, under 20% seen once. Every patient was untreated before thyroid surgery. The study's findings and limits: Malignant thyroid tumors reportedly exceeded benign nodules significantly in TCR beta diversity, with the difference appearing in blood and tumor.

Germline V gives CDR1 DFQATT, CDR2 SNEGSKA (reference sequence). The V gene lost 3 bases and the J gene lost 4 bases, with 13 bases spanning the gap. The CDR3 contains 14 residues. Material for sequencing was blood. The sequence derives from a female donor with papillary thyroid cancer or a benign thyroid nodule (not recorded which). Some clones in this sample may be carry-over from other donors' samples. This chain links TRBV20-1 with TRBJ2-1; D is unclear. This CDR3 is CSARAVSVYNEQFF. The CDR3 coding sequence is TGCAGTGCTAGGGCGGTTTCCGTTTACAATGAGCAGTTCTTC.